This TCR beta chain was recovered during a study of T cell responses to AZD1222 COVID-19 vaccine (dated by TCRdb to about 2021). Study-level background: AZD1222 recipients whose second dose came at about 4 weeks and those whose second dose came at about 12 weeks were combined into one group, since spike-specific TCR depth and breadth did not differ between the two schedules. TCR sequencing covered some 250 trial participants: 200 to 210 given two doses of AZD1222 and 26 given two doses of MenACWY control vaccine. Enrollment into the trials was organized by age into subgroups of 18-55, 56-69 and 70-plus years, and those subgroups contained approximately 160, 26 and 62 TCR-sequenced participants, respectively. Paper-wide results and their limitations: Because no samples from the day 14 peak response were available, repertoires could be characterized only after the peak T cell response. Conclusions about previously exposed vaccinees are limited because only a handful of AZD1222 recipients were SARS-CoV-2 seropositive at baseline. Nearly half of unique spike-specific TCRs reportedly recognized epitopes outside regions mutated in the B.1.351 and B.1.1.7 variants. Spike-specific TCR breadth and depth rose significantly after two AZD1222 doses compared with day 0 and with MenACWY recipients. CD4 TCRs associated with the vaccine covered the entire spike protein, and the dominant responses were in regions 160-218 and 743-854. The 56-69-year group was small, and its depth increase did not reach significance, likely because of low power. Participants were mostly white British, with more females than males. The authors suggested clonal diversity may have been underestimated.

Trimming takes 2 bases from V and 4 bases from J, and the germline ends sit 12 bases apart. From the cysteine through the phenylalanine, the CDR3 covers 15 amino acids. Solely the CDR3 DNA is kept, with 45 bases framed from the first base. CDR1 and CDR2 were assigned from the germline V gene as SGHNT and YENEEA. The CDR3 regions of human TCRbeta chains were analyzed by immunosequencing. The authors processed their data as follows. Repertoire TCRs were checked for matches against a reference library of SARS-CoV-2-specific TCRs that had been generated using the MIRA antigen-specificity platform. Breadth was defined as the fraction of unique TCRs that were SARS-CoV-2-associated. Depth was defined as the fraction of total T cells that were SARS-CoV-2-associated. Using the MIRA data, every spike-specific TCR was mapped to the spike region that the TCR reacted to and assigned to either a CD4 or a CD8 class. Log10-transformed breadth and depth values were compared by one-way ANOVA with Sidak's multiple comparisons tests. The table was pulled from immuneACCESS by TCRdb, which kept in-frame rearrangements only. Such tables lose some clones; where checked, under half of the loss comes from unresolved V genes, and the rest has no known cause. V and J calls and clone size are copied from that table; D and trimming were computed from the DNA. A total of about 150,000 clones appear in this sample, around nine tenths of them only once. In total, the top ten clones hold over 1.5% of the sample.

As regards this clone: Its antigen specificity is not known. No much larger clone exists at a distance of one base, and base qualities are not known.

This specimen's time point label, per the study, means: baseline before first vaccination. Vaccinee samples were obtained from the UK trials COV001 and COV002, which included a single-blind randomized controlled phase 2/3 trial of AZD1222 (ChAdOx1 nCoV-19) in healthy adults. Trial participant PBMC samples were collected at day 0 and day 28 after the second dose for TCRbeta chain sequencing. Sequencing used peripheral blood, obtained on day 0 of AZD1222 vaccination. The TCR comes from an adult in good health. The chain is assembled from TRBV11-3 and TRBJ2-1; the best D guess is TRBD1, with 5 bases matching. The CDR3: CASSLRQGGYNEQFF. At the DNA level, the sequence is TGTGCCAGCAGCTTAAGGCAGGGTGGTTACAATGAGCAGTTCTTC.